This TCR beta chain was documented in a study of cytomegalovirus exposure and HLA in healthy donors. The method was immunoSEQ multiplex PCR; TCRdb's version includes in-frame clones alone and lacks a portion of them. The sample has almost 65,000 clones; approximately 90% are singletons. Material: PBMCs. The source of this sequence is a woman between 18 and 29 years old in good health and CMV-seronegative.

The CDR3 spells CASSQEGPPRDIQYF. CDR3 nucleotide sequence: TGTGCCAGCAGCCAAGAAGGGCCCCCCAGGGACATTCAGTACTTC. J is TRBJ2-4 and V is TRBV4-2; D might be TRBD1 (5 bases). Trimming stripped 0 bases from V and 8 bases from J, with 14 bases between. There are 15 residues in the CDR3. Germline CDR1 reads LGHNA; CDR2 reads YNFKEQ.